These T cell receptor beta chains were read from a single sample in a study of blood T cell repertoires in COVID-19. Assay: immunoSEQ multiplex PCR; the TCRdb copy retains only in-frame clones and omits some. There are 250,000 to 300,000 clones in the sample; 82% occur only once, and over 4% lies in the top ten. The sample consisted of PBMCs or T cells enriched from blood (not recorded which). The receptors stem from a man aged 40-49 years who had been exposed to COVID-19. CDR3s include the opening cysteine and the closing phenylalanine or tryptophan. The D gene is left open where the match is weak. Size is omitted from some rows. Given values are once, few, many or a class for expanded clones.

clone size | J gene | D gene | V gene | CDR3 DNA | CDR3 protein
- | TRBJ2-7 | TRBD2 | TRBV6-5 | TGTGCCAGCAGCATGAGCGGGAGTGAGTACTTC | CASSMSGSEYF
- | TRBJ1-6 | - | TRBV3-1/TRBV3-2 | TGTGCCTCAAACCGTGGGCCGCAGAGTTCACCCCTCCACTTT | CASNRGPQSSPLHF
- | TRBJ2-5 | - | TRBV5-1 | TGCGCCAGCAGCCGAGAACAAGAGACCCAGTACTTC | CASSREQETQYF
few | TRBJ1-4 | - | TRBV7-2 | TGTGCCAGCAGCTTTGGAGGGACCAATGAAAAACTGTTTTTT | CASSFGGTNEKLFF
- | TRBJ2-2 | - | TRBV30 | TGTGCCTGGGAAAGGGGACTCGTCACCGGGGAGCTGTTTTTT | CAWERGLVTGELFF
- | TRBJ2-7 | - | TRBV5-6 | TGTGCCAGCAGCTCGCTCGGCAGGGTACTCGAGCAGTACTTC | CASSSLGRVLEQYF
- | TRBJ1-1 | TRBD1 | TRBV30 | TGTGCCTGGAGTGTTCATACAGGGGCCTTCACTGAAGCTTTCTTT | CAWSVHTGAFTEAFF
- | TRBJ2-1 | - | TRBV7-3 | TGTGCCAGCAGCTTAACGTCCACTACCGAGCAGTTCTTC | CASSLTSTTEQFF
- | TRBJ2-2 | - | TRBV15 | TGTGCCACCAGCAGAGGTGTGGATCAGGGGAACGGGGAGCTGTTTTTT | CATSRGVDQGNGELFF
- | TRBJ1-6 | - | TRBV19 | TGTGCCAGTAGTATGCGCAACAGCCTCGGTTCACCCCTCCACTTT | CASSMRNSLGSPLHF
few | TRBJ2-1 | TRBD1 | TRBV14 | TGTGCCAGCAGCCGGACAGGGATAATTAACAATGAGCAGTTCTTC | CASSRTGIINNEQFF
- | TRBJ1-1 | TRBD1 | TRBV7-2 | TGTGCCAGCAGCTTAAGTATCGGGACAGTGTGGGCTGAAGCTTTCTTT | CASSLSIGTVWAEAFF
- | TRBJ2-1 | - | TRBV21-1 | TGTGCCAGCCAGATTCCGGGACTCCAGTACAATGAGCAGTTCTTC | CASQIPGLQYNEQFF
- | TRBJ1-1 | - | TRBV15 | TGTGCCACCAGCACCCGGAGTGAAGCTTTCTTT | CATSTRSEAFF
- | TRBJ2-1 | TRBD2 | TRBV7-3 | TGTGCCAGCAGCTTAGGGCGGGAGTACCAGAGGAATGAGCAGTTCTTC | CASSLGREYQRNEQFF
- | TRBJ2-1 | TRBD2 | TRBV19 | TGTGCCAGTAGTATTGGAGCGGGAGCAGTACATGAGCAGTTCTTC | CASSIGAGAVHEQFF
many | TRBJ2-7 | TRBD2 | TRBV19 | TGTGCCAGTACCCCCACCGTGGGGAGCGGGAGGGCCGAGCAGTACTTC | CASTPTVGSGRAEQYF
- | TRBJ1-5 | - | TRBV30 | TGTGCCTGGAGAGGCGGAGGGAGCAATCAGCCCCAGCATTTT | CAWRGGGSNQPQHF
- | TRBJ2-1 | - | TRBV27 | TGTGCCAGCAGTCCGCTAGCGTCCCCCTACAATGAGCAGTTCTTC | CASSPLASPYNEQFF
- | TRBJ2-7 | - | TRBV21-1 | TGTGCCAGCAGCAAAGAGGGCGGGGACAGCGAACTTTACGAGCAGTACTTC | CASSKEGGDSELYEQYF
- | TRBJ2-3 | TRBD2 | TRBV6-1 | TGTGCCAGCAGTGATCTAGCGGGAGGGCAAGATACGCAGTATTTT | CASSDLAGGQDTQYF
- | TRBJ1-6 | TRBD1 | TRBV9 | TGTGCCAGCAGCCCTGGACAGGACTATTCACCCCTCCACTTT | CASSPGQDYSPLHF
- | TRBJ2-6 | TRBD1 | TRBV5-4 | TGTGCCAGCAGCTGGGGACAGGGTGCCTCTGGGGCCAACGTCCTGACTTTC | CASSWGQGASGANVLTF
- | TRBJ1-2 | - | TRBV24-1 | TGTGCCACCAGTGATTTCCCGCCAGGCTATGGCTACACCTTC | CATSDFPPGYGYTF
- | TRBJ2-1 | TRBD2 | TRBV2 | TGTGCCAGCAGTGAGGGACTAGCATCCCTCAGTGAGCAGTTCTTC | CASSEGLASLSEQFF
- | TRBJ1-4 | - | TRBV18 | TGTGCCAGCTCACGGCAGGGGCGTGAAAAACTGTTTTTT | CASSRQGREKLFF
- | TRBJ2-7 | TRBD2 | TRBV5-4 | TGTGCCAGCAGCTTATGGACTAGCGGACACTACGAGCAGTACTTC | CASSLWTSGHYEQYF
- | TRBJ2-7 | TRBD2 | TRBV7-7 | TGTGCTAGCAGCTCCGGGACTAGCGGGAGAGGGGAGCAGTACTTC | CASSSGTSGRGEQYF
- | TRBJ2-7 | TRBD2 | TRBV30 | TGCGATGGAGCTAGGCAAACCTCTCTAGCGGGAGCGGGGGAGCAGTACTTC | CDGARQTSLAGAGEQYF
- | TRBJ2-2 | - | TRBV5-6 | TGTGCCAGCAGCCCGGTAATCGGGTCTACGGACACCGGGGAGCTGTTTTTT | CASSPVIGSTDTGELFF
- | TRBJ2-5 | - | TRBV5-1 | TGCGCCAGCAGCACTGGGGGGACAGAGGAGACCCAGTACTTC | CASSTGGTEETQYF
- | TRBJ2-5 | - | TRBV5-4 | TGTGCCAGCAGCTTGGCTGCGATCCAAGAGACCCAGTACTTC | CASSLAAIQETQYF
- | TRBJ1-1 | TRBD1 | TRBV24-1 | TGTGCCACCAGTGACCGGGACAGGACTGAAGCTTTCTTT | CATSDRDRTEAFF
- | TRBJ2-5 | TRBD1 | TRBV7-2 | TGTGCCAGCAGCCTAAGGGGGCAGGGCCCTCAAGAGACCCAGTACTTC | CASSLRGQGPQETQYF
- | TRBJ2-1 | - | TRBV12-5 | TGTGCTAGTGGTTCCATCTCCGGGACTGGATCCTACAATGAGCAGTTCTTC | CASGSISGTGSYNEQFF
few | TRBJ2-1 | - | TRBV6-1 | TGTGCCAGCAGTCAAGCCAGAACACAGGGAAGTGAGCAGTTCTTC | CASSQARTQGSEQFF
once | TRBJ1-2 | - | TRBV2 | TGTGCCAGCAGTGAGGCCAGATCCTATGGCTACACCTTC | CASSEARSYGYTF
- | TRBJ1-4 | - | TRBV5-1 | TGCGCCAGCAGGGGAGGGGCGGAGGAAAAACTGTTTTTT | CASRGGAEEKLFF
- | TRBJ2-2 | - | TRBV7-9 | TGTGCCAGCAGCTTCGGGGGACCGAACACCGGGGAGCTGTTTTTT | CASSFGGPNTGELFF
- | TRBJ2-1 | TRBD1 | TRBV3-1/TRBV3-2 | TGTGCCAGCAGCCAACCTGGACAGGGTGTCGATGAGCAGTTCTTC | CASSQPGQGVDEQFF
once | TRBJ2-1 | - | TRBV2 | TGTGCCAGCAGTTTATCCAGCGGAGGCTACAATGAGCAGTTCTTC | CASSLSSGGYNEQFF
- | TRBJ1-2 | - | TRBV28 | TGTGCCAGCAGTTTCGGGGGAGGCTATGGCTACACCTTC | CASSFGGGYGYTF
few | TRBJ2-3 | TRBD2 | TRBV11-2 | TGTGCCAGCAGCGACCTAGCGGGGGCCCCCACAGATACGCAGTATTTT | CASSDLAGAPTDTQYF
- | TRBJ2-7 | TRBD2 | TRBV13 | TGTGCCAGCAGCTTAGGGGCCCCGGGACTAGCGGGACTCTACGAGCAGTACTTC | CASSLGAPGLAGLYEQYF
once | TRBJ2-2 | - | TRBV30 | TGTGCCTGGCAACGGTCAATAATCGCCGGGGAGCTGTTTTTT | CAWQRSIIAGELFF
- | TRBJ2-1 | TRBD2 | TRBV12-3/TRBV12-4 | TGTGCCAGCAGGTTAGCGGGTACTTCGGGGCAGTTCTTC | CASRLAGTSGQFF
- | TRBJ2-7 | - | TRBV11-3 | TGTGCCAGCAGCCCGGGCAGGGGTGAGGACTACGAGCAGTACTTC | CASSPGRGEDYEQYF
- | TRBJ2-7 | TRBD2 | TRBV4-1 | TGCGCCAGCAGCCAAAGCCCCCCTACGGGAGGAGCCTACGAGCAGTACTTC | CASSQSPPTGGAYEQYF